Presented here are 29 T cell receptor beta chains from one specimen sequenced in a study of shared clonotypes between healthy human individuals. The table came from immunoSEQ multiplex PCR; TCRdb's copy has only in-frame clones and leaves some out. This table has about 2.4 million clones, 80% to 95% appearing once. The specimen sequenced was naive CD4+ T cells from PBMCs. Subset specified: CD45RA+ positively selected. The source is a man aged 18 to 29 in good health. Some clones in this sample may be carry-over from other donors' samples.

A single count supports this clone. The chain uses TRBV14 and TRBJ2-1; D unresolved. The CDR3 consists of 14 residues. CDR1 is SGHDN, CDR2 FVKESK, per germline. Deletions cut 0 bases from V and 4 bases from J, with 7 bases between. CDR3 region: CASSQDLGYNEQFF. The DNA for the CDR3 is TGTGCCAGCAGCCAAGATCTAGGATACAATGAGCAGTTCTTC.

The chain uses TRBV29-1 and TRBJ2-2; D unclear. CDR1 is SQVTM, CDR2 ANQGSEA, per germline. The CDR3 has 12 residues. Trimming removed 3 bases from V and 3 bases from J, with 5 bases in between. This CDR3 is CSVDRHTGELFF. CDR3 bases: TGCAGCGTTGATAGGCACACCGGGGAGCTGTTTTTT.

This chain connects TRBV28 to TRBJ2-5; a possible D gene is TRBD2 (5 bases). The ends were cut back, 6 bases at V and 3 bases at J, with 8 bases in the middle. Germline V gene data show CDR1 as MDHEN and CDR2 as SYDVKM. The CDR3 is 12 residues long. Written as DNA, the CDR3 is TGTGCCAGCAGGTCAGCGGAAGAGACCCAGTACTTC. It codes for CASRSAEETQYF.

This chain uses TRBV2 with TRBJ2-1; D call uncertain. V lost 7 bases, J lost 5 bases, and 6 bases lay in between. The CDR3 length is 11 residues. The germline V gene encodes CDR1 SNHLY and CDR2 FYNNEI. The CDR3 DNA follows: TGTGCCAGCACTACCGACAATGAGCAGTTCTTC. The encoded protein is CASTTDNEQFF. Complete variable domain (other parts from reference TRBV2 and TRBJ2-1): EPEVTQTPSHQVTQMGQEVILRCVPISNHLYFYWYRQILGQKVEFLVSFYNNEISEKSEIFDDQFSVERPDGSNFTLKIRSTKLEDSAMYFCASTTDNEQFFGPGTRLTVL.

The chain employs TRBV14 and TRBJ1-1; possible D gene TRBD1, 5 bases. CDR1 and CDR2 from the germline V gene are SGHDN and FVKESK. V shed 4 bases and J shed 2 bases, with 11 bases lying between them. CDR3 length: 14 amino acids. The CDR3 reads CASSPLTVNTEAFF. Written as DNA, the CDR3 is TGTGCCAGCAGCCCATTGACAGTCAACACTGAAGCTTTCTTT.

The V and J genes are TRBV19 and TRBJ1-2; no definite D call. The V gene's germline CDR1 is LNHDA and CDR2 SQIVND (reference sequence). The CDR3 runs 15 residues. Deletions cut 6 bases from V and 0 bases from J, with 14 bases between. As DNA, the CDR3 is TGTGCCAGTAGAGTTCAGGAGACTTCTAACTATGGCTACACCTTC. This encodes CASRVQETSNYGYTF. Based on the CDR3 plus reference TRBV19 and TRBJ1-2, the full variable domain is DGGITQSPKYLFRKEGQNVTLSCEQNLNHDAMYWYRQDPGQGLRLIYYSQIVNDFQKGDIAEGYSVSREKKESFPLTVTSAQKNPTAFYLCASRVQETSNYGYTFGSGTRLTVV.

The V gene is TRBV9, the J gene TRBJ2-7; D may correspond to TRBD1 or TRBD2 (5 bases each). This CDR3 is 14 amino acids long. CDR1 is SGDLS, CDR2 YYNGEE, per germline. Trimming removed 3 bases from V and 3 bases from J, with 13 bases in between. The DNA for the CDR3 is TGTGCCAGCAGCGCCCGACGGGACCACTACGAGCAGTACTTC. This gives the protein CASSARRDHYEQYF.

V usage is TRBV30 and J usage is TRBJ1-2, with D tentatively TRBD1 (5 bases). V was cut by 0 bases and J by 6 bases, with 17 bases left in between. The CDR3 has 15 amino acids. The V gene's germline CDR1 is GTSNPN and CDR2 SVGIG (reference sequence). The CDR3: CAWSVHGARRDGYTF. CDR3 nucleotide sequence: TGTGCCTGGAGTGTCCATGGGGCCCGGAGGGATGGCTACACCTTC.

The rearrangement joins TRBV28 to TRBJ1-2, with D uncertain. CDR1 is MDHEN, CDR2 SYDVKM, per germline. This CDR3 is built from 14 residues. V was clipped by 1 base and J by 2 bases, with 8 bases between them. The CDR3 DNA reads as TGTGCCAGCAGTTTATTTCAGGAAAACTATGGCTACACCTTC. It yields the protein CASSLFQENYGYTF.

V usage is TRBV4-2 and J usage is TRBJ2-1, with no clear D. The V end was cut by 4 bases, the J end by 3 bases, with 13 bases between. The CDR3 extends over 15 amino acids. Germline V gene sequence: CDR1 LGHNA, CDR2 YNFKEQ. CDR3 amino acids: CASSPKVMDYNEQFF. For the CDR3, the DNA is TGTGCCAGCAGCCCAAAGGTAATGGACTACAATGAGCAGTTCTTC.

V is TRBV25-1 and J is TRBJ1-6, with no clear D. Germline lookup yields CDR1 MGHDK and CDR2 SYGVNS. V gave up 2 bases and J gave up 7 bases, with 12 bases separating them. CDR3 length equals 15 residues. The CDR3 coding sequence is TGTGCCAGCAGTGAAGGGTCAGGCAAAAATTCACCCCTCCACTTT. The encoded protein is CASSEGSGKNSPLHF.

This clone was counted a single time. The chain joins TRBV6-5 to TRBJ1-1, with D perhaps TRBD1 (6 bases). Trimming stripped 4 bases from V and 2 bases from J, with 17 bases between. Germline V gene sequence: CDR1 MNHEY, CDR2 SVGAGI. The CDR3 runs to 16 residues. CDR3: CASSLGRDKSNTEAFF. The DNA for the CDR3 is TGTGCCAGCAGTTTGGGCAGGGACAAATCAAACACTGAAGCTTTCTTT.

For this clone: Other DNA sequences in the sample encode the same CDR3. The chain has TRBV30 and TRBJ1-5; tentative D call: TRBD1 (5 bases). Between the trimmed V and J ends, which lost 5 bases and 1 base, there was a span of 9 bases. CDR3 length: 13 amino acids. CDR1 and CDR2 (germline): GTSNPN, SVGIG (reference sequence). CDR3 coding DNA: TGTGCCTGGGGTGGGGGGAGCAATCAGCCCCAGCATTTT. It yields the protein CAWGGGSNQPQHF.

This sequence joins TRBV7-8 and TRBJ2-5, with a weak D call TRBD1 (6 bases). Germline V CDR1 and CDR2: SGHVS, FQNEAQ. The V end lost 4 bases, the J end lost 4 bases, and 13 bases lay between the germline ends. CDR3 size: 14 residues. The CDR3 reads CASSSTGVVETQYF. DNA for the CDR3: TGTGCCAGCAGCTCGACAGGAGTGGTAGAGACCCAGTACTTC.

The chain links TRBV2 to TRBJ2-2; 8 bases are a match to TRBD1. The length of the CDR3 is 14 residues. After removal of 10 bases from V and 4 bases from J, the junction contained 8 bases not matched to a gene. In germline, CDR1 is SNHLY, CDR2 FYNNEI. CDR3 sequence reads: CATQGARGTGELFF. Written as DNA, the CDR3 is TGTGCCACCCAGGGGGCGCGAGGCACCGGGGAGCTGTTTTTT.

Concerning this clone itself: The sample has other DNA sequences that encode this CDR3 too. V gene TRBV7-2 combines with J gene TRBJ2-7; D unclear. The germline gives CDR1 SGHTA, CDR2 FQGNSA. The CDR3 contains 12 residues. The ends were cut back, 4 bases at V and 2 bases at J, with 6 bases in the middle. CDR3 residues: CASSSRPYEQYF. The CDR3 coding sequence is TGTGCCAGCAGCTCCCGTCCCTACGAGCAGTACTTC.

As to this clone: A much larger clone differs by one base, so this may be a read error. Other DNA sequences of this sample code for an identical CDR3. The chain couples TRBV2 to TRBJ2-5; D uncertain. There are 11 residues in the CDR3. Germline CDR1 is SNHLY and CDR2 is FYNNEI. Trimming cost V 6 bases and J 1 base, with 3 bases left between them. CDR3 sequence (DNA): TGTGCCAGCAGGTTCCAAGAGACCCAGTACTTC. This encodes CASRFQETQYF.

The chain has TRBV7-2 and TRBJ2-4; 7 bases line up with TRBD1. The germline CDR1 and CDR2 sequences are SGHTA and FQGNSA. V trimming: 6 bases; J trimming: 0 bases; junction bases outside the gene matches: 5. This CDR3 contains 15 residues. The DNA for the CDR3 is TGTGCCAGCAGTGAAAGGGGGCCAGCCAAAAACATTCAGTACTTC. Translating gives CASSERGPAKNIQYF.

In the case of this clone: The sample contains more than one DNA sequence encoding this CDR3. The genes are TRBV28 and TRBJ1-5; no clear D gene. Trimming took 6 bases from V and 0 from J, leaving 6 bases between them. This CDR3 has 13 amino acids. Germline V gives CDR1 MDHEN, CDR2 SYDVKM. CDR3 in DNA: TGTGCCAGCAGCCCTTATAGCAATCAGCCCCAGCATTTT. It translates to CASSPYSNQPQHF.

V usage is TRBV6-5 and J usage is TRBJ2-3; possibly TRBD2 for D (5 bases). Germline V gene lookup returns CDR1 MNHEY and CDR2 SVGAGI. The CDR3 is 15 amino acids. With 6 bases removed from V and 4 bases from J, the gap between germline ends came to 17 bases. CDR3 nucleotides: TGTGCCAGCAGGAAGCCGGGGTTAACGGCAGATACGCAGTATTTT. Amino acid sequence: CASRKPGLTADTQYF.

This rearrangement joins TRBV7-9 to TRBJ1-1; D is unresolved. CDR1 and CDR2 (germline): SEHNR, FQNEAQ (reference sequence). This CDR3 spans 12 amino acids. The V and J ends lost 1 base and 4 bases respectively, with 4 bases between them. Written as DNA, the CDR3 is TGTGCCAGCAGCTTAGTGGCCACTGAAGCTTTCTTT. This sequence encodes CASSLVATEAFF.

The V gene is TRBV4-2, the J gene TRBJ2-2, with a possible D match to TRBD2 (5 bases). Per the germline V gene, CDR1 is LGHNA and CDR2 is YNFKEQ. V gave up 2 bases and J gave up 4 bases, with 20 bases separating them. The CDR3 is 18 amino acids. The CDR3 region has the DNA TGTGCCAGCAGCCAAAACGGGGTGGCAGTAACGGGCACCGGGGAGCTGTTTTTT. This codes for CASSQNGVAVTGTGELFF.

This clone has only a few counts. CDR3 region: CASTSGRVGSPLHF. The CDR3 nucleotides read TGTGCCAGCACCTCGGGCAGGGTGGGTTCACCCCTCCACTTT. This chain connects TRBV6-5 to TRBJ1-6; possibly TRBD1 for D (5 bases). Trimming took 7 bases from V and 9 from J, leaving 16 bases between them. This CDR3 is built from 14 residues. The germline CDR1 and CDR2 sequences are MNHEY and SVGAGI.

This chain's CDR3 is CASSPLTSGGLSSYNEQFF. The CDR3 coding sequence is TGTGCCAGCTCACCACTAACTAGCGGGGGCCTGAGCTCCTACAATGAGCAGTTCTTC. The rearrangement joins TRBV18 to TRBJ2-1, with TRBD2 matching over 11 bases. The trim removed 1 base at V and 0 bases at J, leaving 8 bases unmatched. Germline CDR1 reads KGHSH; CDR2 reads LQKENI. This CDR3 region has 19 residues.

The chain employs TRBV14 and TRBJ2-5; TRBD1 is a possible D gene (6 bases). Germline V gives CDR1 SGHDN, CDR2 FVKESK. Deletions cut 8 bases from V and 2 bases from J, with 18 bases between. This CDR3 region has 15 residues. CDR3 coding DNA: TGTGCCAGCGGCCGGGGCGCAGGGGCTCAAGAGACCCAGTACTTC. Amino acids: CASGRGAGAQETQYF.

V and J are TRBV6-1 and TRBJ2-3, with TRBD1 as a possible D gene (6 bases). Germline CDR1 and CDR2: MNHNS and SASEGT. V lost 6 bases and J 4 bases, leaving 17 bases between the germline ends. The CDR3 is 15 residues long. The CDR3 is CASSRLGARADTQYF. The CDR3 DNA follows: TGTGCCAGCAGCCGTCTGGGGGCCAGGGCAGATACGCAGTATTTT.

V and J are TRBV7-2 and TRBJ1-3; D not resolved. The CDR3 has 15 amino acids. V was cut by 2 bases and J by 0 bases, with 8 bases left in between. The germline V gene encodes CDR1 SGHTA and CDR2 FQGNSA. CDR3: CASSLFWNSGNTIYF. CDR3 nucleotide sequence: TGTGCCAGCAGCTTATTTTGGAACTCTGGAAACACCATATATTTT.

The CDR3 DNA follows: TGTGCCAGCAGTTTTGCGGGACAGTTTGTCGGCAATCAGCCCCAGCATTTT. The encoded protein is CASSFAGQFVGNQPQHF. The genes are TRBV28 and TRBJ1-5; 7 nucleotides line up with TRBD1. CDR1 and CDR2 (germline): MDHEN, SYDVKM. V shed 3 bases, J shed 2 bases, and the junction held 10 bases outside the gene matches. The CDR3 totals 17 residues.

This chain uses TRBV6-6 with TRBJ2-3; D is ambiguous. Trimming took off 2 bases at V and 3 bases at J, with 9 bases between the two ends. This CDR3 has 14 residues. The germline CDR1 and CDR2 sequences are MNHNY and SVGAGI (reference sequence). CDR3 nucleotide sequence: TGTGCCAGCAGTTACATCCCAGAAACAGATACGCAGTATTTT. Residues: CASSYIPETDTQYF.